The TCR beta chain under discussion was sequenced for a study of OX40 agonist ivuxolimab in advanced cancers. Study-level findings and limits: Researchers did not establish what antigens the expanded peripheral T cells target.

The CDR3 totals 14 residues. V was pared by 4 bases and J by 7 bases, with 3 bases of the junction left unmatched. Germline CDR1 reads SGHAT; CDR2 reads FQNNGV. If patients had autoimmune disease history or systemic immunosuppression, they were excluded. The protocol was immunoSEQ multiplex PCR, while the TCRdb copy is restricted to in-frame clones and leaves out a portion. The sample holds about 73,000 clones, about 80% seen once. A word on this clone: Its antigen is not known.

The rearrangement joins TRBV11-2 to TRBJ1-5; 11 bases are a match to TRBD1. The TCR originated in an adult with an advanced solid tumor such as melanoma, head and neck, liver or kidney cancer. The sequenced sample was CD4+ or CD8+ T cells sorted from blood, obtained in a trial of the OX40 agonist ivuxolimab. In nucleotides, the CDR3 is TGTGCCAGCAGCTCAGGGACAGGGGGACAGCCCCAGCATTTT. It yields the protein CASSSGTGGQPQHF.